This T cell receptor beta chain is from a study of blood T cell repertoires in COVID-19. This table comes from immunoSEQ multiplex PCR, and its TCRdb copy is limited to in-frame clones, with some not included. The repertoire holds approximately 170,000 clones, with more than 75% as singletons. Germline CDR1 SGHTS, CDR2 YDEGEE. Between the trimmed V and J ends, which lost 2 bases and 3 bases, there was a span of 9 bases. CDR3 length: 13 amino acids. The sequenced sample consisted of peripheral blood. The clonotype originates from a man between 65 and 79 years old with acute or convalescent COVID-19. The rearrangement joins TRBV5-8 to TRBJ2-7; D possibly corresponds to TRBD1 (6 bases). For the CDR3, the DNA is TGTGCCAGCAGCTTTCTGGACAGCTACGAGCAGTACTTC. Translation gives CASSFLDSYEQYF. Drawing the rest from reference TRBV5-8 and TRBJ2-7, the complete variable domain is EAGVTQSPTHLIKTRGQQATLRCSPISGHTSVYWYQQALGLGLQFLLWYDEGEERNRGNFPPRFSGRQFPNYSSELNVNALELEDSALYLCASSFLDSYEQYFGPGTRLTVT.